The 16 T cell receptor beta chains below come from one sample, sequenced in a study of cytomegalovirus exposure and HLA in healthy donors. The study ran its PCR with 60 Vbeta and 13 Jbeta primers. Generated by immunoSEQ multiplex PCR, the TCRdb table keeps only in-frame clones and is missing some. The sample gives about 160,000 clones, around four fifths of which show up once; over 1% is in the top ten. Source material: PBMCs. The receptors stem from a woman between 45 and 60 years old in good health and CMV-seronegative.

The chain employs TRBV28 and TRBJ2-7; no reliable D call. Germline values: CDR1 MDHEN, CDR2 SYDVKM. This CDR3 is 12 amino acids long. V was trimmed by 4 bases and J by 1 base, leaving 5 bases between them. CDR3 DNA: TGTGCCAGCAGTTCTTATTCCTACGAGCAGTACTTC. The encoded protein is CASSSYSYEQYF.

Here the CDR3 reads CASSVDQREGGYQETQYF. In DNA form, the CDR3 reads TGTGCCAGCAGCGTAGACCAGCGGGAGGGCGGGTACCAAGAGACCCAGTACTTC. This sequence joins TRBV9 and TRBJ2-5, with TRBD2 identical over 10 bases. The CDR3 extends over 18 amino acids. The V gene end was trimmed by 0 bases and the J gene end by 0 bases; junction bases not matched to a gene: 8. Germline V gives CDR1 SGDLS, CDR2 YYNGEE.

The chain recombines TRBV9 with TRBJ1-6; D is undetermined. Germline-derived CDR1 and CDR2 are SGDLS and YYNGEE. The CDR3 has 17 residues. V was shortened by 1 base and J by 5 bases, with 16 bases between the two germline ends. DNA for the CDR3: TGTGCCAGCAGCGTAAATATCGGAGGGTACAATAATTCACCCCTCCACTTT. Translating gives CASSVNIGGYNNSPLHF.

The chain has TRBV25-1 and TRBJ2-2, with TRBD2 identical over 7 bases. CDR1 is MGHDK, CDR2 SYGVNS, per germline. CDR3 length equals 18 residues. Trimming took 3 bases from V and 1 from J; bases not matched to a gene: 11. The CDR3 DNA follows: TGTGCCAGCAGTGACTCAACGGGGGGTTCGGGGAACACCGGGGAGCTGTTTTTT. It encodes CASSDSTGGSGNTGELFF.

The chain couples TRBV19 to TRBJ1-5, with D possibly being TRBD1 (6 bases). The V gene lost 2 bases and the J gene lost 4 bases, with 9 bases spanning the gap. This CDR3 is built from 14 residues. In germline, CDR1 is LNHDA, CDR2 SQIVND (reference sequence). CDR3 nucleotide sequence: TGTGCCAGTAGTATAACAGGGCCTAATCAGCCCCAGCATTTT. It is translated as CASSITGPNQPQHF.

The rearrangement joins TRBV19 to TRBJ2-1; D is ambiguous. CDR1 is LNHDA and CDR2 is SQIVND in the germline V gene (reference sequence). This CDR3 contains 15 residues. The V gene lost 4 bases and the J gene lost 2 bases, with 12 bases spanning the gap. The CDR3 DNA follows: TGTGCCAGTAGTAGAGCGACTTTTACCTACAATGAGCAGTTCTTC. Amino acid sequence: CASSRATFTYNEQFF.

This chain links TRBV28 with TRBJ1-3; TRBD1 aligns across 7 bases. The germline V gene encodes CDR1 MDHEN and CDR2 SYDVKM. J lost 6 bases, V lost 6 bases, and 8 bases had no gene match. The CDR3 has 14 residues. Here the CDR3 DNA reads TGTGCCAGCAGCTTACAGGGGTGGGTAAACACCATATATTTT. Its translation: CASSLQGWVNTIYF.

V gene TRBV11-3 combines with J gene TRBJ2-2; D is possibly TRBD2 (5 bases). Germline CDR1 and CDR2: SGHNT and YENEEA. The CDR3 sequence is 15 residues long. The V and J ends lost 5 bases and 4 bases respectively, with 14 bases between them. This CDR3 reads CASSARSGSTGELFF. The CDR3 coding sequence is TGTGCCAGCAGCGCACGTTCGGGGAGCACCGGGGAGCTGTTTTTT.

The chain combines TRBV11-3 with TRBJ2-1; 11 bases map to TRBD2. CDR1 is SGHNT, CDR2 YENEEA, per germline. V was clipped by 0 bases and J by 0 bases; unmatched bases: 7. CDR3 size: 19 residues. CDR3 protein: CASSLEGLAVDSSYNEQFF. Written as DNA, the CDR3 is TGTGCCAGCAGCTTAGAGGGACTAGCGGTCGATAGCTCCTACAATGAGCAGTTCTTC.

This chain joins TRBV5-4 and TRBJ2-2, with D possibly matching TRBD2 (6 bases). The CDR3 has 13 amino acids. Germline values: CDR1 SGHNT, CDR2 YYREEE (reference sequence). V dropped 4 bases and J dropped 5 bases, with 9 bases sitting between them. CDR3 in DNA: TGTGCCAGCAGCCCCGGGAGTACCGGGGAGCTGTTTTTT. Amino acid sequence: CASSPGSTGELFF.

Worth noting for this clone: Other nucleotide sequences from this sample produce the same CDR3. The chain employs TRBV2 and TRBJ2-7, with 10 bases aligning to TRBD2. Trimming took 1 base from V and 4 from J; bases not matched to a gene: 10. Germline V lookup: CDR1 SNHLY, CDR2 FYNNEI. The CDR3 loop spans 17 amino acids. The CDR3 nucleotides are TGTGCCAGCAGTGAAGGACGGACTAGCGGACTCTTATACGAGCAGTACTTC. It encodes CASSEGRTSGLLYEQYF. The entire variable domain, with the rest obtained from reference TRBV2 and TRBJ2-7, is as follows: EPEVTQTPSHQVTQMGQEVILRCVPISNHLYFYWYRQILGQKVEFLVSFYNNEISEKSEIFDDQFSVERPDGSNFTLKIRSTKLEDSAMYFCASSEGRTSGLLYEQYFGPGTRLTVT.

The V call is TRBV6-1, the J call TRBJ2-5; the match to TRBD1 covers 7 bases. The germline V gene encodes CDR1 MNHNS and CDR2 SASEGT. This CDR3 spans 13 amino acids. The junction had 8 bases not matched to a gene; V was cut back by 8 bases and J by 5 bases. Here the CDR3 reads CASCRDREETQYF. The CDR3 DNA follows: TGTGCCAGCTGTAGAGACAGGGAGGAGACCCAGTACTTC.

The V and J genes are TRBV2 and TRBJ1-1; 8 bases map to TRBD1. Germline lookup yields CDR1 SNHLY and CDR2 FYNNEI. The junction had 1 base not matched to a gene; V was cut back by 3 bases and J by 1 base. The CDR3 loop spans 14 amino acids. This CDR3 reads CASSEQGANTEAFF. The CDR3 DNA reads TGTGCCAGCAGTGAGCAGGGGGCGAACACTGAAGCTTTCTTT.

The chain couples TRBV5-1 to TRBJ2-1; 9 bases line up with TRBD1. The V and J ends lost 4 bases and 6 bases, in that order; junction bases with no gene match: 20. Germline-derived CDR1 and CDR2 are SGHRS and YFSETQ. The CDR3 length is 19 residues. This CDR3 is CASSTDRGTMGPGPNEQFF. As DNA, the CDR3 is TGCGCCAGCAGCACGGACAGGGGCACCATGGGTCCAGGCCCCAATGAGCAGTTCTTC.

This chain joins TRBV11-2 and TRBJ2-4; 7 nucleotides agree with TRBD1. Germline V gene lookup returns CDR1 SGHAT and CDR2 FQNNGV. The CDR3 is 12 residues long. With 2 bases clipped from V and 8 bases from J, the junction kept 0 bases outside the gene matches. The CDR3 loop reads CASSLQGDIQYF. DNA of the CDR3: TGTGCCAGCAGCTTACAGGGGGACATTCAGTACTTC.

This rearrangement joins TRBV2 to TRBJ2-1; TRBD2 agrees at 13 bases. The CDR3 spans 14 residues. Trimming cost V 11 bases and J 9 bases; bases outside gene matches: 10. Looked up from germline, CDR1 is SNHLY and CDR2 is FYNNEI. CDR3 amino acids: CACSSGLAGFEQFF. In DNA form, the CDR3 reads TGTGCCTGCTCTTCGGGACTAGCGGGGTTTGAGCAGTTCTTC.